The 21 T cell receptor beta chains given below trace back to one sample, sequenced in a study of blood T cell repertoires in COVID-19. Data came from immunoSEQ multiplex PCR; TCRdb stores just in-frame clones and leaves some out. The sample records 250,000 to 300,000 clones, 91% being singletons. The material sequenced was peripheral blood. All receptors come from a woman aged 25 to 45 with COVID-19, enrolled during active disease.

This clone has a single count. The chain uses TRBV7-7 and TRBJ2-2; TRBD2 matches at 11 bases. V trimming: 5 bases; J trimming: 2 bases; junction bases outside the gene matches: 4. This CDR3 has 16 residues. Germline CDR1 is SSHAT and CDR2 is FNYEAQ (reference sequence). CDR3: CASSVLAGGNTGELFF. DNA for the CDR3: TGTGCCAGCAGCGTTCTAGCGGGAGGTAACACCGGGGAGCTGTTTTTT.

This chain uses TRBV12-5 with TRBJ2-1; D is ambiguous. Between the trimmed V and J ends, which lost 6 bases and 10 bases, there was a span of 13 bases. The length of the CDR3 is 12 residues. Germline V CDR1 and CDR2: LGHNT, FRNRAP. CDR3 bases: TGTGCTAGTGGACGCGTGGGCCTCGAGCAGTTCTTC. Residues: CASGRVGLEQFF.

This chain connects TRBV19 to TRBJ2-4, with 10 bases identical to TRBD2. Losses at the gene ends were 2 bases for V and 3 bases for J; bases not matched to a gene: 4. The CDR3 runs 16 residues. Germline-derived CDR1 and CDR2 are LNHDA and SQIVND (reference sequence). The CDR3 protein is CASSITGTSDKNIQYF. The DNA for the CDR3 is TGTGCCAGTAGTATAACCGGGACTAGCGACAAAAACATTCAGTACTTC. The variable domain in full, with the rest retrieved from reference TRBV19 and TRBJ2-4, is DGGITQSPKYLFRKEGQNVTLSCEQNLNHDAMYWYRQDPGQGLRLIYYSQIVNDFQKGDIAEGYSVSREKKESFPLTVTSAQKNPTAFYLCASSITGTSDKNIQYFGAGTRLSVL.

The chain uses TRBV5-4 and TRBJ2-2; 10 positions match TRBD2. Germline CDR1 is SGHNT and CDR2 is YYREEE (reference sequence). The CDR3 is 16 amino acids. Trimming at V came to 0 bases and at J to 2 bases, leaving 1 base not matched to a gene. The DNA of the CDR3 is TGTGCCAGCAGCTTGGGACTAGCGGGTAACACCGGGGAGCTGTTTTTT. Translation gives CASSLGLAGNTGELFF. The full variable domain, in which reference TRBV5-4 and TRBJ2-2 provide the parts outside the CDR3, is ETGVTQSPTHLIKTRGQQVTLRCSSQSGHNTVSWYQQALGQGPQFIFQYYREEENGRGNFPPRFSGLQFPNYSSELNVNALELDDSALYLCASSLGLAGNTGELFFGEGSRLTVL.

V is TRBV7-8 and J is TRBJ2-2; 12 positions match TRBD1. J was trimmed by 5 bases and V by 4 bases; bases with no gene match: 17. In germline, CDR1 is SGHVS, CDR2 FQNEAQ. The length of the CDR3 is 20 residues. The CDR3 sequence is CASSSTSGQGASFGTGELFF. DNA for the CDR3: TGTGCCAGCAGCTCTACGTCGGGACAGGGGGCGTCTTTTGGGACCGGGGAGCTGTTTTTT.

As for this clone: This could be a read error, since a much larger clone is one nucleotide away. V is TRBV7-9 and J is TRBJ2-2; 9 bases are shared with TRBD1. The CDR3 extends over 15 amino acids. V lost 4 bases and J lost 4; bases outside the gene matches: 4. In germline, CDR1 is SEHNR, CDR2 FQNEAQ (reference sequence). CDR3 in DNA: TGTGCCAGCAGCTCCGGGACAGGGAGCACCGGGGAGCTGTTTTTT. Amino acid sequence: CASSSGTGSTGELFF.

The V call is TRBV21-1, the J call TRBJ2-7; TRBD1 is the table's D call and was not checked against the DNA. TRBV21-1 is a pseudogene. The CDR3 is 17 residues long. The CDR3 reads CASSKGVRAGVPYEQYF. In nucleotides, the CDR3 is TGTGCCAGCAGCAAAGGGGTGAGGGCAGGGGTCCCCTACGAGCAGTACTTC.

V gene TRBV27 combines with J gene TRBJ1-3; D remains ambiguous. Per germline, CDR1 MNHEY and CDR2 SMNVEV (reference sequence). Trimming removed 5 bases from V and 3 bases from J, with 11 bases in between. CDR3 length: 14 residues. The CDR3 DNA follows: TGTGCCAGCAGTCCCCTGGGAGGTGGAAACACCATATATTTT. Translation: CASSPLGGGNTIYF.

The rearrangement links TRBV6-5 to TRBJ2-7, with 9 nucleotides matching TRBD1. Germline V lookup: CDR1 MNHEY, CDR2 SVGAGI. J lost 1 base, V lost 11 bases, and 0 bases had no gene match. The CDR3 has 11 residues. The CDR3 nucleotides are TGTGCCGACAGGGGGTCCTACGAGCAGTACTTC. Its translation is CADRGSYEQYF.

V and J are TRBV30 and TRBJ1-1; no reliable D call. The CDR3 is 11 residues long. Trimming left V 0 bases short and J 6 bases short, with 5 bases between. Germline CDR1 and CDR2: GTSNPN and SVGIG (reference sequence). The CDR3 bases are TGTGCCTGGAGTGTACTGTCTGAAGCTTTCTTT. Amino acid sequence: CAWSVLSEAFF.

This chain joins TRBV5-1 and TRBJ2-3; D possibly corresponds to TRBD2 (5 bases). Germline V gene sequence: CDR1 SGHRS, CDR2 YFSETQ. Trimming left V 2 bases short and J 0 bases short, with 13 bases between. The CDR3 runs 16 residues. The DNA for the CDR3 is TGCGCCAGCAGCTTAGTCCTGGGGAGTAGCACAGATACGCAGTATTTT. Translating it yields CASSLVLGSSTDTQYF.

This clone appeared once. The V and J genes are TRBV27 and TRBJ2-1; 11 bases match TRBD1. The length of the CDR3 is 13 residues. Germline V CDR1 and CDR2: MNHEY, SMNVEV (reference sequence). The V gene end was trimmed by 10 bases and the J gene end by 13 bases; junction bases not matched to a gene: 12. The CDR3, as DNA: TGTGCCATCTCCAACCCGGGACAGGGGGGTCAGTTCTTC. The encoded protein is CAISNPGQGGQFF.

The CDR3 loop reads CASSPPSGPNTEAFF. The CDR3 DNA reads TGTGCCAGCAGCCCACCTTCAGGGCCGAACACTGAAGCTTTCTTT. This chain uses TRBV21-1 with TRBJ1-1; the table calls TRBD1, which could not be checked here. TRBV21-1 is listed as a pseudogene. The CDR3 consists of 15 residues.

The chain links TRBV6-5 to TRBJ1-3; weak D call: TRBD1 (6 bases). CDR1 and CDR2 (germline): MNHEY, SVGAGI. The CDR3 totals 15 residues. The V and J ends lost 5 bases and 4 bases respectively, with 15 bases between them. The CDR3 nucleotides are TGTGCCAGCAGTATCCGCACAGGGCGAGGAAACACCATATATTTT. It is translated as CASSIRTGRGNTIYF.

The gene calls are TRBV27 and TRBJ2-5, with TRBD2 as a possible D gene (6 bases). In germline, CDR1 is MNHEY, CDR2 SMNVEV (reference sequence). The CDR3 extends over 14 amino acids. The germline V and J ends were trimmed by 5 bases and 1 base, with 11 bases remaining between them. This CDR3 reads CASSLGLSQETQYF. CDR3 DNA sequence: TGTGCCAGCAGTCTGGGACTGTCCCAAGAGACCCAGTACTTC.

V gene TRBV6-5 combines with J gene TRBJ2-1; D may be TRBD1 (6 bases). V was clipped by 7 bases and J by 10 bases, with 17 bases between them. CDR1 MNHEY and CDR2 SVGAGI come from the germline V gene. The CDR3 totals 13 residues. The CDR3 coding sequence is TGTGCCAGCACTAGCAGCACCCAGGGGGAGCAGTTCTTC. Its translation is CASTSSTQGEQFF.

This chain uses TRBV29-1 with TRBJ2-1; 11 bases are a match to TRBD1. V trimming: 1 base; J trimming: 7 bases; junction bases outside the gene matches: 9. This CDR3 spans 16 amino acids. Germline values: CDR1 SQVTM, CDR2 ANQGSEA. The CDR3 sequence is CSVEGRRDRGWNEQFF. In DNA form, the CDR3 reads TGCAGCGTTGAAGGAAGGCGGGACAGGGGGTGGAATGAGCAGTTCTTC.

This chain links TRBV19 with TRBJ1-1, with 10 bases lining up with TRBD1. Germline CDR1 LNHDA, CDR2 SQIVND (reference sequence). The junction had 7 bases not matched to a gene; V was cut back by 5 bases and J by 4 bases. The CDR3 is made up of 15 amino acids. CDR3 sequence: CASSPRTGGGTEAFF. The CDR3 nucleotides read TGTGCCAGTAGTCCGCGGACAGGGGGGGGCACTGAAGCTTTCTTT.

The chain uses TRBV19 and TRBJ1-3, with TRBD1 matching over 7 bases. The CDR3 extends over 15 amino acids. The trim removed 5 bases at V and 0 bases at J, leaving 4 bases unmatched. Germline CDR1 is LNHDA and CDR2 is SQIVND (reference sequence). The DNA for the CDR3 is TGTGCCAGTAGTCTCGACAGGGTCTCTGGAAACACCATATATTTT. Translation gives CASSLDRVSGNTIYF.

The chain uses TRBV4-1 and TRBJ2-7; 14 bases map to TRBD2. This CDR3 contains 17 residues. Germline V lookup: CDR1 MGHRA, CDR2 YSYEKL. V was pared by 2 bases and J by 5 bases, with 8 bases of the junction left unmatched. The CDR3 nucleotides read TGCGCCAGCAGCCAACTACTGAGGGGACTAGCGGGAGACGAGCAGTACTTC. Amino acid sequence: CASSQLLRGLAGDEQYF.

This clone was counted a few times. The chain combines TRBV7-9 with TRBJ1-6; a weak D match, TRBD1 (6 bases). Germline lookup yields CDR1 SEHNR and CDR2 FQNEAQ (reference sequence). The CDR3 runs 14 residues. V was cut by 6 bases and J by 5 bases, with 11 bases left in between. As DNA, the CDR3 is TGTGCCAGCAGACGGACAGCAAATAATTCACCCCTCCACTTT. Residues: CASRRTANNSPLHF.